One and the same sample provided the 25 T cell receptor beta chains below, sequenced in a study of beta chain features in type 1 diabetes. cDNA synthesis used the whole RNA isolate, giving expressed TCRB sequences. Here immunoSEQ multiplex PCR was the method, and the copy in TCRdb shows in-frame clones only, minus some. The sample has about 160,000 clones; 7.5% to 8.5% are singletons. These receptors' targets are unknown. Points from the study as a whole: There was a moderate but significant shortening of TCRB CDR3s in all four CD4+ subsets of Type 1 diabetes patients.

Material: central memory CD4+ T cells from blood. Receptors were obtained from a man between 18 and 35 years old with type 1 diabetes.

V gene TRBV14 combines with J gene TRBJ2-1, with D perhaps matching TRBD1 (6 bases). The germline V and J ends were trimmed by 4 bases and 9 bases, with 13 bases remaining between them. The CDR3 is 13 residues long. Germline V gives CDR1 SGHDN, CDR2 FVKESK. The CDR3: CASSLQQGAEQFF. Written as DNA, the CDR3 is TGTGCCAGCAGCCTCCAACAGGGCGCTGAGCAGTTCTTC.

This clone has a handful of counts. CDR3 loop: CAISPTTAGTDTQYF. The CDR3 DNA sequence: TGTGCCATCAGCCCTACCACGGCGGGCACAGATACGCAGTATTTT. The rearrangement links TRBV10-3 to TRBJ2-3; D not resolved. Per germline, CDR1 ENHRY and CDR2 SYGVKD. Between the trimmed V and J ends, which lost 6 bases and 1 base, there was a span of 14 bases. The CDR3 is made up of 15 amino acids.

The rearrangement joins TRBV18 to TRBJ2-7; D ambiguous. Germline-derived CDR1 and CDR2 are KGHSH and LQKENI. Between the trimmed V and J ends, which lost 3 bases and 1 base, there was a span of 7 bases. The CDR3 runs 13 residues. CDR3 DNA sequence: TGTGCCAGCTCACCTGGCGGTTCCTACGAGCAGTACTTC. It codes for CASSPGGSYEQYF.

Remarks on this clone: The same CDR3 can be traced to other DNA sequences in this sample. The chain combines TRBV18 with TRBJ2-7; perhaps TRBD2 as D (6 bases). The germline V and J ends were trimmed by 3 bases and 2 bases, with 17 bases remaining between them. Per the germline V gene, CDR1 is KGHSH and CDR2 is LQKENI. This CDR3 is 16 amino acids long. CDR3 sequence: CASSPTGGGGTYEQYF. Here the CDR3 DNA reads TGTGCCAGCTCACCTACAGGAGGCGGAGGGACCTACGAGCAGTACTTC.

This clone showed up just a few times. The rearrangement links TRBV10-3 to TRBJ2-5; 8 positions agree with TRBD2. CDR3 length equals 15 residues. Per the germline V gene, CDR1 is ENHRY and CDR2 is SYGVKD. With 0 bases clipped from V and 2 bases from J, the junction kept 2 bases outside the gene matches. The CDR3 is CAISESTSGQETQYF. CDR3 nucleotides: TGTGCCATCAGTGAGTCAACTAGCGGACAAGAGACCCAGTACTTC.

CDR3 region: CASSRTTGLAGEAFF. DNA for the CDR3: TGTGCCAGCAGCCGAACGACAGGGTTGGCCGGTGAAGCTTTCTTT. The V gene is TRBV7-2, the J gene TRBJ1-1; 7 bases align to TRBD1. Trimming cost V 5 bases and J 7 bases; bases outside gene matches: 13. Germline V gives CDR1 SGHTA, CDR2 FQGNSA. CDR3 length: 15 amino acids.

The chain is built from TRBV5-1 and TRBJ2-7; TRBD1 matches 10 bases. The CDR3 runs to 15 residues. The trim removed 0 bases at V and 5 bases at J, leaving 5 bases unmatched. The V gene's germline CDR1 is SGHRS and CDR2 YFSETQ. The CDR3 region has the DNA TGCGCCAGCAGCTTGGCCGGGGACAGGGGCCACGAGCAGTACTTC. Protein product: CASSLAGDRGHEQYF.

Only a few counts were recorded for this clone. The CDR3 is CASSQVQGGTNTEAFF. For the CDR3, the DNA is TGTGCCAGCTCACAAGTACAGGGGGGAACGAACACTGAAGCTTTCTTT. V and J are TRBV18 and TRBJ1-1; TRBD1 matches at 8 bases. Trimming removed 4 bases from V and 1 base from J; junction bases left unmatched: 8. The germline gives CDR1 KGHSH, CDR2 LQKENI. The CDR3 length is 16 residues.

In this sample, this clone turned up a few times. This chain uses TRBV11-2 with TRBJ2-3, with 10 bases aligning to TRBD1. V was clipped by 5 bases and J by 7 bases; unmatched bases: 12. The CDR3 sequence is 16 residues long. Germline V gives CDR1 SGHAT, CDR2 FQNNGV. CDR3 sequence: CASSGRSGTGDHTQYF. The CDR3 bases are TGTGCCAGCAGCGGCAGGTCCGGGACAGGGGACCATACGCAGTATTTT.

The chain uses TRBV10-3 and TRBJ2-5; 7 nucleotides line up with TRBD1. The CDR3 length is 14 residues. CDR1 and CDR2 from the germline V gene are ENHRY and SYGVKD. V was clipped by 10 bases and J by 0 bases; unmatched bases: 8. CDR3 region: CATVTQGDQETQYF. CDR3 nucleotides: TGTGCCACCGTCACCCAGGGGGACCAAGAGACCCAGTACTTC.

This clone has a handful of counts. Other DNA sequences in this sample translate to the same CDR3. This rearrangement joins TRBV11-2 to TRBJ2-3; D remains ambiguous. Trimming shortened V by 1 base and J by 5 bases, and 7 bases separated the two germline ends. This CDR3 has 13 residues. CDR1 and CDR2 from the germline V gene are SGHAT and FQNNGV. CDR3 amino acids: CASSLGTRDTQYF. In DNA, the CDR3 is TGTGCCAGCAGCTTAGGAACCAGAGATACGCAGTATTTT.

This chain joins TRBV7-2 and TRBJ2-5; perhaps TRBD2 as D (5 bases). The J call may be wrong; the DNA end is better matched by TRBJ2-7. Germline V gives CDR1 SGHTA, CDR2 FQGNSA. The CDR3 is 15 residues long. The CDR3 bases are TGTGCCAGCAGCTTAGGTACTAGGAACACCTACGAGCAGTACTTC. Translated, it gives CASSLGTRNTYEQYF.

The rearrangement links TRBV7-2 to TRBJ2-7, with 13 positions matching TRBD2. The length of the CDR3 is 18 residues. J lost 3 bases, V lost 5 bases, and 13 bases had no gene match. The germline CDR1 and CDR2 sequences are SGHTA and FQGNSA. CDR3 amino acids: CASSPRSGGTSGIYEQYF. CDR3 DNA: TGTGCCAGCAGCCCACGAAGCGGGGGGACTAGCGGGATCTACGAGCAGTACTTC.

This clone came up a few times. The V and J genes are TRBV5-6 and TRBJ1-1, with 12 nucleotides matching TRBD1. Germline lookup yields CDR1 SGHDT and CDR2 YYEEEE. CDR3 size: 15 residues. Trimming at V came to 2 bases and at J to 8 bases, leaving 7 bases not matched to a gene. In DNA form, the CDR3 reads TGTGCCAGCAGCTTAACCGGGACAGGGGGCAAGGAAGCTTTCTTT. It encodes CASSLTGTGGKEAFF.

CDR3: CASSYSTRGNGYTF. The DNA of the CDR3 is TGTGCCAGCAGTTACTCGACCAGGGGTAATGGCTACACCTTC. The chain joins TRBV6-5 to TRBJ1-2; TRBD1 might be the D (6 bases). The V gene lost 0 bases and the J gene lost 6 bases, with 11 bases spanning the gap. The CDR3 spans 14 residues. CDR1 and CDR2 (germline): MNHEY, SVGAGI.

The V call is TRBV7-2, the J call TRBJ1-5; 9 bases line up with TRBD1. The CDR3 runs 16 residues. Germline CDR1 reads SGHTA; CDR2 reads FQGNSA. The V and J ends lost 5 bases and 5 bases, in that order; junction bases with no gene match: 10. CDR3 protein: CASSAHRGRGDQPQHF. For the CDR3, the DNA is TGTGCCAGCAGCGCCCACAGGGGGCGGGGGGATCAGCCCCAGCATTTT. The variable domain in full, with the rest retrieved from reference TRBV7-2 and TRBJ1-5, is GAGVSQSPSNKVTEKGKDVELRCDPISGHTALYWYRQSLGQGLEFLIYFQGNSAPDKSGLPSDRFSAERTGGSVSTLTIQRTQQEDSAVYLCASSAHRGRGDQPQHFGDGTRLSIL.

The CDR3 sequence: CAWRGTENTEAFF. In DNA, the CDR3 is TGTGCCTGGAGGGGGACAGAGAACACTGAAGCTTTCTTT. The V call is TRBV30, the J call TRBJ1-1; 7 bases fit TRBD1. This CDR3 has 13 residues. Germline V gene lookup returns CDR1 GTSNPN and CDR2 SVGIG (reference sequence). Trimming took 3 bases from V and 1 from J; bases not matched to a gene: 2.

In this sample, this clone turned up a few times. The chain couples TRBV28 to TRBJ1-2, with TRBD1 as a possible D gene (5 bases). With 3 bases removed from V and 2 bases from J, the gap between germline ends came to 13 bases. There are 15 residues in the CDR3. Germline lookup yields CDR1 MDHEN and CDR2 SYDVKM. DNA for the CDR3: TGTGCCAGCAGTTTGGCGGGGGACCGCAACTATGGCTACACCTTC. Amino acid sequence: CASSLAGDRNYGYTF.

The rearrangement uses TRBV7-6 and TRBJ2-1; the match to TRBD2 covers 8 bases. CDR1 is SGHVS and CDR2 is FNYEAQ in the germline V gene. After removal of 3 bases from V and 6 bases from J, the junction contained 10 bases not matched to a gene. This CDR3 spans 16 amino acids. Written as DNA, the CDR3 is TGTGCCAGCAGCTTGGACCCTTCCGGGAGGGCCAATGAGCAGTTCTTC. Translation: CASSLDPSGRANEQFF.

This clone was counted between two and nine times. The V gene is TRBV2, the J gene TRBJ2-4, with TRBD2 identical over 8 bases. Germline V gene data show CDR1 as SNHLY and CDR2 as FYNNEI. The CDR3 consists of 14 residues. V lost 7 bases, J lost 7 bases, and 9 bases stayed unmatched. CDR3 DNA sequence: TGTGCCAGCATTTCGGGGGGGCTTATTAACATTCAGTACTTC. Protein product: CASISGGLINIQYF.

This clone was seen more than once but under ten times. The chain employs TRBV6-5 and TRBJ2-5, with 9 positions matching TRBD2. Germline V gene data show CDR1 as MNHEY and CDR2 as SVGAGI. Losses at the gene ends were 10 bases for V and 5 bases for J; bases not matched to a gene: 11. CDR3 size: 14 residues. CDR3 sequence: CAIRPGLASETQYF. The CDR3 DNA sequence: TGTGCCATTCGACCGGGACTAGCTTCGGAGACCCAGTACTTC.

In this sample, this clone turned up a few times. The chain carries TRBV5-1 and TRBJ1-2, with 7 bases fitting TRBD1. CDR3 length: 14 residues. Germline CDR1 SGHRS, CDR2 YFSETQ. Trimming removed 2 bases from V and 4 bases from J; junction bases left unmatched: 5. CDR3 loop: CASSFEGASYGYTF. CDR3 sequence (DNA): TGCGCCAGCAGCTTTGAGGGGGCGAGCTATGGCTACACCTTC.

The chain has TRBV5-4 and TRBJ2-1; a possible D gene is TRBD1 (6 bases). The length of the CDR3 is 12 residues. Looked up from germline, CDR1 is SGHNT and CDR2 is YYREEE (reference sequence). V lost 4 bases, J lost 6 bases, and 8 bases lay in between. The CDR3 spells CASSLDSNEQFF. The CDR3 nucleotides read TGTGCCAGCAGCCTGGACAGCAATGAGCAGTTCTTC.

At least ten counts were recorded for this clone. V is TRBV29-1 and J is TRBJ1-5; D may be TRBD1 (5 bases). The V gene lost 3 bases and the J gene lost 4 bases, with 10 bases spanning the gap. Germline V gene sequence: CDR1 SQVTM, CDR2 ANQGSEA. The CDR3 totals 13 residues. The DNA for the CDR3 is TGCAGCGTTGAGATACAGGCAAATCAGCCCCAGCATTTT. Amino acid sequence: CSVEIQANQPQHF. Supplemented by reference TRBV29-1 and TRBJ1-5, the full variable domain reads SAVISQKPSRDICQRGTSLTIQCQVDSQVTMMFWYRQQPGQSLTLIATANQGSEATYESGFVIDKFPISRPNLTFSTLTVSNMSPEDSSIYLCSVEIQANQPQHFGDGTRLSIL.

V and J are TRBV11-2 and TRBJ2-2, with D tentatively TRBD1 (6 bases). The CDR3 sequence is 14 residues long. V lost 7 bases, J lost 0 bases, and 9 bases lay in between. Germline values: CDR1 SGHAT, CDR2 FQNNGV. As DNA, the CDR3 is TGTGCCAGCATAAGGACAGCGAACACCGGGGAGCTGTTTTTT. This sequence encodes CASIRTANTGELFF. Drawing the rest from reference TRBV11-2 and TRBJ2-2, the complete variable domain is EAGVAQSPRYKIIEKRQSVAFWCNPISGHATLYWYQQILGQGPKLLIQFQNNGVVDDSQLPKDRFSAERLKGVDSTLKIQPAKLEDSAVYLCASIRTANTGELFFGEGSRLTVL.